Below, 20 T cell receptor beta chains from the same sample are listed, as sequenced in a study of control samples from healthy donors and cancer patients. Using immunoSEQ multiplex PCR, the repertoire was profiled, and TCRdb retains in-frame clones only, with some absent. The table has about 89,000 clones, about 85% seen once. Specimen: blood. The receptors originated from a woman in her thirties or forties in good health.

The chain uses TRBV9 and TRBJ2-7; 8 positions agree with TRBD2. The length of the CDR3 is 16 residues. Germline-derived CDR1 and CDR2 are SGDLS and YYNGEE. Trimming at V came to 0 bases and at J to 1 base, leaving 6 bases not matched to a gene. CDR3 sequence reads: CASSVGRGLGSYEQYF. The CDR3 region has the DNA TGTGCCAGCAGCGTAGGAAGGGGACTAGGGTCCTACGAGCAGTACTTC.

The J gene is TRBJ2-7, the V gene TRBV6-5; a possible D gene is TRBD2 (5 bases). The CDR3 sequence is 15 residues long. V lost 0 bases and J lost 5, with 14 bases in between. Germline V gene lookup returns CDR1 MNHEY and CDR2 SVGAGI. CDR3 nucleotides: TGTGCCAGCAGTTACTCGACATTGCGGGTTCACGAGCAGTACTTC. It codes for CASSYSTLRVHEQYF.

This sequence joins TRBV12-5 and TRBJ1-4; no clear D. V lost 3 bases and J lost 7, with 6 bases in between. The CDR3 length is 12 residues. CDR1 is LGHNT, CDR2 FRNRAP, per germline. CDR3 protein: CASGFYSEKLFF. The CDR3 DNA reads TGTGCTAGTGGTTTCTATTCTGAAAAACTGTTTTTT.

The CDR3 sequence is CASASGGTNYGYTF. Here the CDR3 DNA reads TGTGCCAGCGCGTCGGGGGGGACTAACTATGGCTACACCTTC. This sequence joins TRBV6-5 and TRBJ1-2, with D possibly matching TRBD1 (5 bases). Germline V CDR1 and CDR2: MNHEY, SVGAGI. With 8 bases removed from V and 0 bases from J, the gap between germline ends came to 13 bases. CDR3 length: 14 residues.

This clone has just a few counts. The rearrangement uses TRBV5-6 and TRBJ1-1; possibly TRBD1 for D (5 bases). The V end lost 2 bases, the J end lost 8 bases, and 16 bases lay between the germline ends. CDR3 length: 14 amino acids. Germline assignment: CDR1 SGHDT and CDR2 YYEEEE. DNA of the CDR3: TGTGCCAGCAGCTTTACAGGTTCCGAGAAAGAAGCTTTCTTT. Amino acids: CASSFTGSEKEAFF.

This clone was seen more than once but under ten times. Other DNA variants within this sample encode the same CDR3. This chain connects TRBV5-1 to TRBJ2-5, with 9 bases aligning to TRBD1. There are 14 residues in the CDR3. Losses at the gene ends were 3 bases for V and 3 bases for J; bases not matched to a gene: 3. The germline V gene encodes CDR1 SGHRS and CDR2 YFSETQ. The CDR3 coding sequence is TGCGCCAGCAGCTGGGGGGACAGGGAAGAGACCCAGTACTTC. Its translation: CASSWGDREETQYF.

CDR3 protein: CASIGQGGFIGQPQHF. CDR3 in DNA: TGTGCCAGCATAGGACAGGGGGGTTTTATAGGTCAGCCCCAGCATTTT. This sequence joins TRBV6-4 and TRBJ1-5, with 10 bases matching TRBD1. CDR3 length equals 16 residues. From germline, CDR1 is MRHNA and CDR2 SNTAGT. V dropped 7 bases and J dropped 6; count of bases not matched to a gene: 12.

V usage is TRBV18 and J usage is TRBJ2-7; D unclear. CDR3 length equals 15 residues. V shed 1 base and J shed 2 bases, with 12 bases lying between them. Germline V CDR1 and CDR2: KGHSH, LQKENI. For the CDR3, the DNA is TGTGCCAGCTCACCACGTTTTGCAGGCGCCTACGAGCAGTACTTC. It specifies CASSPRFAGAYEQYF.

The chain uses TRBV3-1 (or the pseudogene TRBV3-2) and TRBJ1-5; D not resolved. This CDR3 is built from 13 residues. Trimming took off 2 bases at V and 7 bases at J, with 9 bases between the two ends. CDR1 and CDR2 from the germline V gene are LGHDT and YNNKEL (reference sequence). The DNA for the CDR3 is TGTGCCAGCAGCCAAAGGTCAGACCAGCCCCAGCATTTT. As protein: CASSQRSDQPQHF.

This chain uses TRBV15 with TRBJ2-7; D is unresolved. The CDR3 has 12 residues. Trimming left V 0 bases short and J 5 bases short, with 5 bases between. Germline V gene sequence: CDR1 LNHNV, CDR2 YYDKDF (reference sequence). Here the CDR3 reads CATSRDWNEQYF. The CDR3 DNA reads as TGTGCCACCAGCAGAGATTGGAACGAGCAGTACTTC.

This clone was picked up one time. The rearrangement uses TRBV3-1 (or the pseudogene TRBV3-2) and TRBJ2-7; D gene unclear. In germline, CDR1 is LGHDT, CDR2 YNNKEL (reference sequence). The V and J ends lost 0 bases and 3 bases respectively, with 6 bases between them. The CDR3 loop spans 13 amino acids. The CDR3 nucleotides are TGTGCCAGCAGCCAAGATTTCAGCTACGAGCAGTACTTC. It yields the protein CASSQDFSYEQYF.

This rearrangement joins TRBV4-3 to TRBJ1-5, with D tentatively TRBD1 (6 bases). The CDR3 consists of 15 residues. CDR1 LGHNA and CDR2 YSLEER come from the germline V gene. Trimming stripped 0 bases from V and 4 bases from J, with 10 bases between. For the CDR3, the DNA is TGCGCCAGCAGCCAAGACTCAGGGACAAATCAGCCCCAGCATTTT. Protein sequence: CASSQDSGTNQPQHF.

The V gene is TRBV29-1, the J gene TRBJ1-2; TRBD1 matches 9 bases. V was clipped by 2 bases and J by 8 bases; unmatched bases: 6. CDR1 SQVTM and CDR2 ANQGSEA come from the germline V gene. This CDR3 has 13 residues. CDR3 protein: CSVELGQGDGYTF. The CDR3 DNA reads as TGCAGCGTTGAATTGGGACAGGGTGACGGCTACACCTTC. The full variable domain, its missing parts supplied by reference TRBV29-1 and TRBJ1-2, is SAVISQKPSRDICQRGTSLTIQCQVDSQVTMMFWYRQQPGQSLTLIATANQGSEATYESGFVIDKFPISRPNLTFSTLTVSNMSPEDSSIYLCSVELGQGDGYTFGSGTRLTVV.

This rearrangement joins TRBV24-1 to TRBJ2-4; 9 nucleotides agree with TRBD1. Germline V lookup: CDR1 KGHDR, CDR2 SFDVKD. This CDR3 is built from 15 residues. The trim removed 5 bases at V and 6 bases at J, leaving 7 bases unmatched. CDR3 sequence (DNA): TGTGCCACCAGTGGAAGGGGACAGGGTTCAAACATTCAGTACTTC. Translating gives CATSGRGQGSNIQYF.

The genes are TRBV7-2 and TRBJ2-7; TRBD1 is a possible D gene (6 bases). The CDR3 runs 14 residues. V lost 5 bases to trimming and J lost 2 bases, with 13 bases between them. Germline-derived CDR1 and CDR2 are SGHTA and FQGNSA. CDR3 sequence: CASSAQGQAYEQYF. The CDR3 DNA reads TGTGCCAGCAGCGCACAGGGACAAGCCTACGAGCAGTACTTC.

The chain is built from TRBV9 and TRBJ2-5; a weak D match, TRBD2 (6 bases). CDR1 SGDLS and CDR2 YYNGEE come from the germline V gene. CDR3 size: 14 residues. V lost 0 bases and J lost 0, with 6 bases in between. The CDR3 bases are TGTGCCAGCAGCGTAGGGACTAACCAAGAGACCCAGTACTTC. This codes for CASSVGTNQETQYF. The whole variable domain, remainder taken from reference TRBV9 and TRBJ2-5, is DSGVTQTPKHLITATGQRVTLRCSPRSGDLSVYWYQQSLDQGLQFLIQYYNGEERAKGNILERFSAQQFPDLHSELNLSSLELGDSALYFCASSVGTNQETQYFGPGTRLLVL.

This clone occurred a few times. The chain carries TRBV19 and TRBJ2-7; a weak D match, TRBD2 (5 bases). V was trimmed by 3 bases and J by 6 bases, leaving 18 bases between them. CDR1 is LNHDA and CDR2 is SQIVND in the germline V gene (reference sequence). This CDR3 is built from 15 residues. The CDR3, as DNA: TGTGCCAGTAGTATCGCCAGTCGGACGGCGGGCGAGCAGTACTTC. Amino acid sequence: CASSIASRTAGEQYF.

This chain joins TRBV30 and TRBJ1-2; 9 nucleotides match TRBD1. The CDR3 sequence is 15 residues long. V dropped 2 bases and J dropped 6; count of bases not matched to a gene: 10. Germline CDR1 is GTSNPN and CDR2 is SVGIG (reference sequence). The CDR3 protein is CAWSKLQGARDGYTF. The CDR3, as DNA: TGTGCCTGGAGTAAATTACAGGGGGCGCGCGATGGCTACACCTTC.

The rearrangement links TRBV19 to TRBJ2-7; no clear D. Looked up from germline, CDR1 is LNHDA and CDR2 is SQIVND (reference sequence). The CDR3 contains 15 residues. Trimming cost V 3 bases and J 4 bases, with 16 bases left between them. In DNA form, the CDR3 reads TGTGCCAGTAGTATTAGTTGGCTAGGAGATTACGAGCAGTACTTC. This encodes CASSISWLGDYEQYF. The complete variable domain, with remaining parts taken from reference TRBV19 and TRBJ2-7, reads DGGITQSPKYLFRKEGQNVTLSCEQNLNHDAMYWYRQDPGQGLRLIYYSQIVNDFQKGDIAEGYSVSREKKESFPLTVTSAQKNPTAFYLCASSISWLGDYEQYFGPGTRLTVT.

This clone came up once. The chain has TRBV24-1 and TRBJ2-3; 9 positions match TRBD2. Trimming at V came to 6 bases and at J to 1 base, leaving 4 bases not matched to a gene. This CDR3 spans 15 amino acids. The germline V gene has CDR1 KGHDR and CDR2 SFDVKD. The DNA for the CDR3 is TGTGCCACCAGTAATCAGCGGGGGGGCACAGATACGCAGTATTTT. Protein sequence: CATSNQRGGTDTQYF.